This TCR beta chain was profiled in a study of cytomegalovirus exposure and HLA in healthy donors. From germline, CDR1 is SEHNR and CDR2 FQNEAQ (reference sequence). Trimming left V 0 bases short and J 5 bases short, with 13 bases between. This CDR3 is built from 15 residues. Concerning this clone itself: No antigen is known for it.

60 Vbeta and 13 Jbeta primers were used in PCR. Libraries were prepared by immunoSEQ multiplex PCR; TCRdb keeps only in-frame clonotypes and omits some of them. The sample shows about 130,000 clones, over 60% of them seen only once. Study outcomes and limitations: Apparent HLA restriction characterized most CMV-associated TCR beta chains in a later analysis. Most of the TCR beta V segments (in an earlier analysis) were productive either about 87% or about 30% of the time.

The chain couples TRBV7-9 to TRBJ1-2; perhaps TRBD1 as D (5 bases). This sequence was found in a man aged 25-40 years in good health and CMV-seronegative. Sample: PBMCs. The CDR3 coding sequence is TGTGCCAGCAGCTTAGCGATTTTGGAGGGGTATGGCTACACCTTC. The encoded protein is CASSLAILEGYGYTF.